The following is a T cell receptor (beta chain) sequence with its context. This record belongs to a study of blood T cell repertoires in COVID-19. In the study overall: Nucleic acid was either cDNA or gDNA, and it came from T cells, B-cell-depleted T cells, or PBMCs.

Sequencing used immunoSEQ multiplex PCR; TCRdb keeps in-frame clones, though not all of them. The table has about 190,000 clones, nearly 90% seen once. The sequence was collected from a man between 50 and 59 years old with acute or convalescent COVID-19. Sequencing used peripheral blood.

Here the CDR3 DNA reads TGTGCCAGCAGCAAGACAGGAATGGCCGAGCAGTACTTC. Residues: CASSKTGMAEQYF. The chain uses TRBV12-3 or TRBV12-4 and TRBJ2-7, with TRBD1 as a possible D gene (6 bases). This CDR3 comprises 13 residues. V lost 6 bases and J 6 bases, leaving 15 bases between the germline ends.